The clone carrying this T cell receptor beta chain was recorded once. These data belong to a study of blood T cells in healthy people across ages. Using a J-beta primer mix together with a sample-barcoded 5' primer, a second PCR was run for roughly 7 to 11 cycles. TCRdb analysed the 5' RACE reads with MiXCR anew, one entry per CDR3 protein. The profile shows 540,000 or so distinct CDR3 sequences, 24% of them singletons. Trimming left V 0 bases short and J 4 bases short, with 6 bases between. Germline lookup yields CDR1 SGHTA and CDR2 FQGTGA. This CDR3 has 14 amino acids. The same data also contributed to another study, on T cells of mothers and their children.

Sequencing was performed on blood. The receptor was isolated from a boy aged 10-17 years in good health. This chain uses TRBV7-3 with TRBJ2-2; D is ambiguous. CDR3 protein: CASSLTGFTGELFF. The CDR3 bases are TGTGCCAGCAGCTTAACAGGCTTCACCGGGGAGCTGTTTTTT.